The next 24 T cell receptor beta chains were all read from a single sample in a study of control samples from healthy donors and cancer patients. Profiling relied on immunoSEQ multiplex PCR, and the TCRdb table lists in-frame clones only, not all of them. This table holds 190,000 or so clones, just under 95% found once. The specimen sequenced was blood. Every receptor here comes from a man aged 18 to 29 in good health.

The chain couples TRBV25-1 to TRBJ2-5; D is possibly TRBD2 (5 bases). The germline gives CDR1 MGHDK, CDR2 SYGVNS. The CDR3 is 15 amino acids. Trimming removed 5 bases from V and 5 bases from J, with 18 bases in between. CDR3 amino acids: CASSPGLLPWETQYF. The CDR3 nucleotides read TGTGCCAGCAGTCCCGGACTCCTACCATGGGAGACCCAGTACTTC.

This clone was seen a single time. The chain uses TRBV9 and TRBJ2-3; the match to TRBD2 covers 11 bases. This CDR3 has 16 amino acids. Germline trimming cut 4 bases from V and 3 bases from J; bases unmatched to any gene: 7. Germline-derived CDR1 and CDR2 are SGDLS and YYNGEE. DNA of the CDR3: TGTGCCAGCAGCCACCTAGCGGGGGGAGGGACAGATACGCAGTATTTT. It translates to CASSHLAGGGTDTQYF. Based on the CDR3 plus reference TRBV9 and TRBJ2-3, the full variable domain is DSGVTQTPKHLITATGQRVTLRCSPRSGDLSVYWYQQSLDQGLQFLIQYYNGEERAKGNILERFSAQQFPDLHSELNLSSLELGDSALYFCASSHLAGGGTDTQYFGPGTRLTVL.

V is TRBV24-1 and J is TRBJ1-3, with 11 bases that match TRBD1. This CDR3 is 19 amino acids long. CDR1 is KGHDR, CDR2 SFDVKD, per germline. J gave up 2 bases and V 3 bases, and 11 bases lay outside the gene matches. The chain's CDR3 is CATSDPDRGRSPAGNTIYF. DNA for the CDR3: TGTGCCACCAGTGATCCGGACAGGGGGCGCAGTCCAGCTGGAAACACCATATATTTT.

The chain has TRBV3-1 (or the pseudogene TRBV3-2) and TRBJ1-3; no clear D. CDR3 size: 13 residues. V lost 1 base, J lost 3 bases, and 4 bases lay in between. The germline V gene encodes CDR1 LGHDT and CDR2 YNNKEL (reference sequence). CDR3 loop: CASSQVYGNTIYF. The CDR3 DNA follows: TGTGCCAGCAGCCAAGTCTATGGAAACACCATATATTTT.

The chain uses TRBV10-3 and TRBJ2-5, with D possibly called TRBD1 or TRBD2 (6 bases each). Per germline, CDR1 ENHRY and CDR2 SYGVKD. The ends were cut back, 0 bases at V and 2 bases at J, with 10 bases in the middle. The CDR3 has 15 amino acids. CDR3 sequence (DNA): TGTGCCATCAGTGAGTCGACGGGGGCTCAAGAGACCCAGTACTTC. Translation: CAISESTGAQETQYF.

The rearrangement joins TRBV5-6 to TRBJ1-1; TRBD1 matches at 12 bases. Germline CDR1 SGHDT, CDR2 YYEEEE. This CDR3 has 15 residues. The trim removed 3 bases at V and 5 bases at J, leaving 5 bases unmatched. CDR3 residues: CASSSAGQGATEAFF. CDR3 bases: TGTGCCAGCAGCTCGGCGGGACAGGGGGCAACTGAAGCTTTCTTT.

The chain links TRBV6-1 to TRBJ1-6, with 10 bases identical to TRBD1. This CDR3 comprises 16 residues. The V gene's germline CDR1 is MNHNS and CDR2 SASEGT. V gave up 4 bases and J gave up 6 bases; unmatched junction bases: 6. The CDR3: CASSGRQGASNSPLHF. The CDR3 nucleotides are TGTGCCAGCAGTGGCAGACAGGGGGCGAGTAATTCACCCCTCCACTTT.

The V and J genes are TRBV7-3 and TRBJ1-1, with 8 bases lining up with TRBD1. Germline V gene data show CDR1 as SGHTA and CDR2 as FQGTGA. The ends lost 2 bases at V and 5 bases at J; junction bases unmatched: 10. The CDR3 extends over 16 amino acids. In DNA form, the CDR3 reads TGTGCCAGCAGCTTACGGTCAGGGGGCGCGGGAACTGAAGCTTTCTTT. This codes for CASSLRSGGAGTEAFF.

This chain connects TRBV5-1 to TRBJ2-5; D might be TRBD2 (5 bases). The CDR3 runs to 17 residues. Germline V gene sequence: CDR1 SGHRS, CDR2 YFSETQ. Trimming took 0 bases from V and 5 from J, leaving 20 bases between them. CDR3 region: CASSLGRRSATRETQYF. The CDR3 bases are TGCGCCAGCAGCTTGGGGCGGAGGTCAGCGACCCGGGAGACCCAGTACTTC.

This chain connects TRBV30 to TRBJ1-6, with D maybe TRBD1 (6 bases). In germline, CDR1 is GTSNPN, CDR2 SVGIG (reference sequence). V was cut by 4 bases and J by 7 bases, with 11 bases left in between. CDR3 length: 13 amino acids. Written as DNA, the CDR3 is TGTGCCTGGAATAGGGGGGCGAATTCACCCCTCCACTTT. Amino acids: CAWNRGANSPLHF.

The chain has TRBV7-3 and TRBJ1-1; D gene unclear. Trimming stripped 1 base from V and 1 base from J, with 4 bases between. CDR1 is SGHTA and CDR2 is FQGTGA in the germline V gene. The CDR3 has 13 amino acids. The CDR3 DNA reads as TGTGCCAGCAGCTTAAACACGAACACTGAAGCTTTCTTT. Protein sequence: CASSLNTNTEAFF. Full variable domain (rest looked up from reference TRBV7-3 and TRBJ1-1): GAGVSQTPSNKVTEKGKYVELRCDPISGHTALYWYRQSLGQGPEFLIYFQGTGAADDSGLPNDRFFAVRPEGSVSTLKIQRTERGDSAVYLCASSLNTNTEAFFGQGTRLTVV.

The genes are TRBV10-2 and TRBJ1-3; 9 positions match TRBD1. The junction had 6 bases not matched to a gene; V was cut back by 6 bases and J by 0 bases. Germline CDR1 and CDR2: WSHSY and SAAADI. CDR3 length: 16 residues. Here the CDR3 DNA reads TGCGCCAGCAGCCGGGACAGGGTCCTCTCTGGAAACACCATATATTTT. Residues: CASSRDRVLSGNTIYF.

The chain joins TRBV19 to TRBJ1-3, with D tentatively TRBD1 (5 bases). The V and J ends lost 2 bases and 1 base respectively, with 15 bases between them. The CDR3 runs 17 residues. Germline V gene data show CDR1 as LNHDA and CDR2 as SQIVND (reference sequence). The CDR3 loop reads CASSIIPGTTSGNTIYF. The CDR3 DNA is TGTGCCAGTAGTATAATTCCAGGGACTACGTCTGGAAACACCATATATTTT.

The genes are TRBV6-1 and TRBJ2-7; no definite D call. This CDR3 region has 13 residues. V was shortened by 1 base and J by 5 bases, with 9 bases between the two germline ends. Germline V CDR1 and CDR2: MNHNS, SASEGT. The DNA of the CDR3 is TGTGCCAGCAGTGAAGGGTCATGGGACGAGCAGTACTTC. Its translation is CASSEGSWDEQYF.

The chain uses TRBV19 and TRBJ1-2; the match to TRBD1 covers 10 bases. Trimming took 1 base from V and 2 from J; bases not matched to a gene: 4. Per the germline V gene, CDR1 is LNHDA and CDR2 is SQIVND (reference sequence). This CDR3 is 16 amino acids long. CDR3 sequence: CASSIGRDRGNYGYTF. CDR3 DNA: TGTGCCAGTAGTATAGGGAGGGACAGGGGAAACTATGGCTACACCTTC.

The V and J genes are TRBV5-1 and TRBJ2-4; weak D call: TRBD2 (6 bases). Looked up from germline, CDR1 is SGHRS and CDR2 is YFSETQ. Deletions cut 4 bases from V and 0 bases from J, with 14 bases between. This CDR3 is built from 16 residues. The DNA for the CDR3 is TGCGCCAGCAGCGTCCGGGACTTCCTAGCCAAAAACATTCAGTACTTC. Amino acids: CASSVRDFLAKNIQYF.

This rearrangement joins TRBV24-1 to TRBJ2-7; TRBD1 agrees at 7 bases. Trimming took 4 bases from V and 3 from J; bases not matched to a gene: 2. Germline lookup yields CDR1 KGHDR and CDR2 SFDVKD. This CDR3 spans 13 amino acids. Written as DNA, the CDR3 is TGTGCCACCAGTGAAGCAGGGGGCTACGAGCAGTACTTC. Protein product: CATSEAGGYEQYF.

The chain is built from TRBV5-4 and TRBJ2-2, with D possibly called TRBD1 or TRBD2 (5 bases each). V lost 4 bases, J lost 0 bases, and 10 bases lay in between. The CDR3 covers 15 residues. Germline values: CDR1 SGHNT, CDR2 YYREEE (reference sequence). The CDR3 sequence: CASSRDLSNTGELFF. CDR3 DNA sequence: TGTGCCAGCAGCCGGGACCTTTCGAACACCGGGGAGCTGTTTTTT.

V gene TRBV29-1 combines with J gene TRBJ2-7, with a weak D call TRBD1 (6 bases). Germline V lookup: CDR1 SQVTM, CDR2 ANQGSEA. Trimming took off 6 bases at V and 2 bases at J, with 17 bases between the two ends. The CDR3 is 14 residues long. CDR3 bases: TGCAGCGTCCTGGACAGTAGTATAACCTACGAGCAGTACTTC. It codes for CSVLDSSITYEQYF.

The V call is TRBV18, the J call TRBJ1-2; 7 positions agree with TRBD1. The CDR3 is made up of 14 amino acids. The germline V gene encodes CDR1 KGHSH and CDR2 LQKENI. V lost 4 bases, J lost 6 bases, and 8 bases stayed unmatched. CDR3 loop: CASSQQGLRNGYTF. The CDR3 bases are TGTGCCAGCTCACAACAGGGGCTTAGAAATGGCTACACCTTC.

The chain carries TRBV7-2 and TRBJ2-7, with 13 nucleotides matching TRBD2. This CDR3 has 15 amino acids. Germline V gives CDR1 SGHTA, CDR2 FQGNSA. V trimming: 4 bases; J trimming: 4 bases; junction bases outside the gene matches: 4. Written as DNA, the CDR3 is TGTGCCAGCAGCTCGACTAGCGGGGGGCCTTACGAGCAGTACTTC. This gives the protein CASSSTSGGPYEQYF.

V gene TRBV18 combines with J gene TRBJ1-3; 7 bases align to TRBD1. In germline, CDR1 is KGHSH, CDR2 LQKENI. The V and J ends lost 1 base and 2 bases, in that order; junction bases with no gene match: 2. CDR3 length: 15 residues. The CDR3 here is CASSPQGAAGNTIYF. The CDR3 coding sequence is TGTGCCAGCTCACCACAGGGGGCTGCTGGAAACACCATATATTTT.

The CDR3 nucleotides are TGTGCCAGCAGTGAACCACTCCCGCGGAACACCTTC. Its protein product is CASSEPLPRNTF. The V and J genes are TRBV6-1 and TRBJ1-2; D is undetermined. CDR1 MNHNS and CDR2 SASEGT come from the germline V gene. CDR3 length: 12 amino acids. V was clipped by 2 bases and J by 12 bases, with 13 bases between them.

This chain links TRBV20-1 with TRBJ2-5, with D tentatively TRBD2 (5 bases). The V gene lost 3 bases and the J gene lost 3 bases, with 5 bases spanning the gap. Germline-derived CDR1 and CDR2 are DFQATT and SNEGSKA (reference sequence). This CDR3 has 11 amino acids. The CDR3 sequence is CSASGEETQYF. The CDR3 coding sequence is TGCAGTGCTAGCGGGGAAGAGACCCAGTACTTC.